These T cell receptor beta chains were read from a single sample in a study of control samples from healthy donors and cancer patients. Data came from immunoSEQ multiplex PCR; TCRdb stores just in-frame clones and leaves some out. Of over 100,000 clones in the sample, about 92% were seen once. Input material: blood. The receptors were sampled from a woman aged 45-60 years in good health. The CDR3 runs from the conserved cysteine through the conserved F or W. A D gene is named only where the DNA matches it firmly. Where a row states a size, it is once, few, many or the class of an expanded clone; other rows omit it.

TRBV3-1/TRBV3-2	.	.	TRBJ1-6	TGTGCCAGCAGCGCCTTAGATAATTCACCCCTCCACTTT	CASSALDNSPLHF
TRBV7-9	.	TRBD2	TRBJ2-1	TGTGCCAGCAGCTTAGGGACTAGCGGAGGTTACAATGAGCAGTTCTTC	CASSLGTSGGYNEQFF
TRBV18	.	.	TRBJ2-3	TGTGCCAGCTCACCTCGATTTGGTCCAGATACGCAGTATTTT	CASSPRFGPDTQYF
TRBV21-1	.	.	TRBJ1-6	TGTGCCAGCAGCAACTGTGGGGCATATTATAATTCACCCCTCCACTTT	CASSNCGAYYNSPLHF
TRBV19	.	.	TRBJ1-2	TGTGCCAGCCGGGGGGCGCCTAACTATGGCTACACCTTC	CASRGAPNYGYTF
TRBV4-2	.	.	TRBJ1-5	TGTGCCAGCAGCCAACAGACAAATACCAATCAGCCCCAGCATTTT	CASSQQTNTNQPQHF
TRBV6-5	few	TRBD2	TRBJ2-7	TGTGCCAGCAGTAGACTAGCAGAGATTTACGAGCAGTACTTC	CASSRLAEIYEQYF
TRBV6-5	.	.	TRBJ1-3	TGTGCCAGCGGGTCGGGAAACACCATATATTTT	CASGSGNTIYF
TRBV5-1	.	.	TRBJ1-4	TGCGCCAGTCATGAGGGTGCGGTTCCTAATGAAAAACTGTTTTTT	CASHEGAVPNEKLFF
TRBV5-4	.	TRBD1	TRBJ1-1	TGTGCCAGCAGCTCCGTACAGGGGGCGCGGACTGAAGCTTTCTTT	CASSSVQGARTEAFF
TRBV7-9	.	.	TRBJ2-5	TGTGCCAGCAGCTCCAGGGGTCCGGAGACCCAGTACTTC	CASSSRGPETQYF
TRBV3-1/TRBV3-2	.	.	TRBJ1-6	TGTGCCAGCAGCCAAGTATCCAGGTCACCCCTCCACTTT	CASSQVSRSPLHF
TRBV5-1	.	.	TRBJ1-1	TGCGCCAGCAGTCAGGGGCCCCGCGCTGAAGCTTTCTTT	CASSQGPRAEAFF
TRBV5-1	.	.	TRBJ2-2	TGCGCCAGCAGCTTGGGTCTAGCCGGGGAGCTGTTTTTT	CASSLGLAGELFF
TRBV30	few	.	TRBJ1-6	TGTGCCTTGGAGGGGCGGCGGATCCACTTT	CALEGRRIHF
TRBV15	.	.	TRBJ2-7	TGTGCCACCAGCAGAGATCCGGCAGGTATAAACGAGCAGTACTTC	CATSRDPAGINEQYF
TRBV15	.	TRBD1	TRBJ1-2	TGTGCCACCAGCAGCGGAACAGGGGGTAACTATGGCTACACCTTC	CATSSGTGGNYGYTF
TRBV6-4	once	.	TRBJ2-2	TGTGCCAGCAGTGACTCGAAGGAACAGGGCACCGGGGAGCTGTTTTTT	CASSDSKEQGTGELFF
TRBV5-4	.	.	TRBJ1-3	TGTGCCAGCAGCTTACCGGGACGGGGCTCTGGAAACACCATATATTTT	CASSLPGRGSGNTIYF
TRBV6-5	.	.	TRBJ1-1	TGTGCCAGCAAGTTCACAAGTGGGCTAAACACTGAAGCTTTCTTT	CASKFTSGLNTEAFF
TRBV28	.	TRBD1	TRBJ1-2	TGTGCCAGCCTGGGACAGCAATATGGCTACACCTTC	CASLGQQYGYTF
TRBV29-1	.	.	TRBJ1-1	TGCAGCGGCCGGACACCTTCTTCGGGGCCTGAAGCTTTCTTT	CSGRTPSSGPEAFF
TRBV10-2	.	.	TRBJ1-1	TGCGCCAGCAGTGTGGGGCGATCTTCTGAAGCTTTCTTT	CASSVGRSSEAFF
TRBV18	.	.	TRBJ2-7	TGTGCCAGCTCACTCACCGGGACACAACCCGCTTACGAGCAGTACTTC	CASSLTGTQPAYEQYF
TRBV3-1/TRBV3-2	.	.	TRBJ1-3	TGTGCCAGCAGCGTGGATGGGGGGGTCCCTGGAAACACCATATATTTT	CASSVDGGVPGNTIYF
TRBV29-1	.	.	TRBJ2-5	TGCAGCGTTGTCGAAGGTGATATTTCGGAGACCCAGTACTTC	CSVVEGDISETQYF
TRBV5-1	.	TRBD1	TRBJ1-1	TGCGCCAGCAGTCGTAACACTCCGGGACAGGGAGACACTGAAGCTTTCTTT	CASSRNTPGQGDTEAFF
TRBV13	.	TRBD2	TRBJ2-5	TGTGCCAGCACAACGCTAGCGGGAGGGCCCACGCAAGAGACCCAGTACTTC	CASTTLAGGPTQETQYF
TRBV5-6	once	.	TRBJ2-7	TGTGCCAGCAGCTTGCCGGGGGCGCGCACCTACGAGCAGTACTTC	CASSLPGARTYEQYF
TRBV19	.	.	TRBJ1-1	TGTGCCAGTAGTCCCGGGTCCCGGATGAACACTGAAGCTTTCTTT	CASSPGSRMNTEAFF
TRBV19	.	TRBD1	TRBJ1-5	TGTGCCAGTAGTAGCCGGGACAGCGGCAATCAGCCCCAGCATTTT	CASSSRDSGNQPQHF
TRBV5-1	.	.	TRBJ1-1	TGCGCCAGCAATCCTCAGGGGTCGGGCACTGAAGCTTTCTTT	CASNPQGSGTEAFF
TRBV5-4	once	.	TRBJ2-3	TGTGCCAGCAGCCCCGGGATGACTAGCACAGATACGCAGTATTTT	CASSPGMTSTDTQYF
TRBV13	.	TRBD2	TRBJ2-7	TGTGCCAGCAGCCCGGGAGGAAACGAGCAGTACTTC	CASSPGGNEQYF
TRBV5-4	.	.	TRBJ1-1	TGTGCCAGCAGCTTGGTGGAGTCTGAAGCTTTCTTT	CASSLVESEAFF
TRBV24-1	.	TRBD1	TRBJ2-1	TGTGCCACCAGTGATTCTGGGACAGGAGTTTACAATGAGCAGTTCTTC	CATSDSGTGVYNEQFF
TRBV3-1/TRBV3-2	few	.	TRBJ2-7	TGTGCCAGCAGCCAGCGAGGACACCCCTCCTACGAGCAGTACTTC	CASSQRGHPSYEQYF